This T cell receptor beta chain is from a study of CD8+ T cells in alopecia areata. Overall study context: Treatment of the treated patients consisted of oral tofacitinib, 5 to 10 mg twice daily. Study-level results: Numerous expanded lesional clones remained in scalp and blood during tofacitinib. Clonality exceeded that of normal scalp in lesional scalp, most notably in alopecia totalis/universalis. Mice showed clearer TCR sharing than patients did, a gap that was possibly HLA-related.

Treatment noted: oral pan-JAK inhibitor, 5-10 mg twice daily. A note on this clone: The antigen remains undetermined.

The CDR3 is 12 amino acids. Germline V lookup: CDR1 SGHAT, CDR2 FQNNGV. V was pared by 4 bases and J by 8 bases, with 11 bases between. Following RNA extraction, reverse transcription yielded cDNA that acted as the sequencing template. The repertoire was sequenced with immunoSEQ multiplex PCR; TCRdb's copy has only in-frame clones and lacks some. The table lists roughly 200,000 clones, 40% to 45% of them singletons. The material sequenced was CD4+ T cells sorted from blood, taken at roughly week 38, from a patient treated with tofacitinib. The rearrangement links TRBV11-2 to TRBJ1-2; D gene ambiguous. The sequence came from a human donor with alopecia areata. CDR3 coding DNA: TGTGCCAGCAGCTCTGACCGTTACGGCTACACCTTC. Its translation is CASSSDRYGYTF.